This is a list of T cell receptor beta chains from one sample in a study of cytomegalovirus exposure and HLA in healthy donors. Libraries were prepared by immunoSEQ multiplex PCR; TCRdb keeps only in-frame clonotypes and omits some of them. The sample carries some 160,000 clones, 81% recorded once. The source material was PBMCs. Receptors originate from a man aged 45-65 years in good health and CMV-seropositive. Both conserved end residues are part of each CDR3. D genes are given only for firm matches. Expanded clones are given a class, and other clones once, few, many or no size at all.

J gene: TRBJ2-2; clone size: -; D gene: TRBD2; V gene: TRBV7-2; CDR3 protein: CASSPGRAGELFF; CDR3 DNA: TGTGCCAGCAGCCCAGGGAGGGCCGGGGAGCTGTTTTTT
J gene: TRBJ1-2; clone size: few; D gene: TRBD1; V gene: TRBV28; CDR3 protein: CASSHRGPLYGYTF; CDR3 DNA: TGTGCCAGCAGCCACAGGGGGCCGCTCTATGGCTACACCTTC
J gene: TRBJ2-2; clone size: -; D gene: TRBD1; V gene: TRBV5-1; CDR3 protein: CASTRQGVGPANTGELFF; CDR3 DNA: TGCGCCAGCACCAGACAGGGGGTCGGTCCTGCGAACACCGGGGAGCTGTTTTTT
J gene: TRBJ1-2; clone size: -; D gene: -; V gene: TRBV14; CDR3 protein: CASSQADSRNYGYTF; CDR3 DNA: TGTGCCAGCAGCCAAGCAGACAGCCGGAACTATGGCTACACCTTC
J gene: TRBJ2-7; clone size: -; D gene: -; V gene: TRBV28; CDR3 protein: CASSLVQVPWEQYF; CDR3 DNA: TGTGCCAGCAGTTTAGTACAGGTCCCCTGGGAGCAGTACTTC
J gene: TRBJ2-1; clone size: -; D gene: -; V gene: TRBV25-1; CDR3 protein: CASSEYRGNEQFF; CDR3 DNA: TGTGCCAGCAGTGAATATCGCGGCAATGAGCAGTTCTTC
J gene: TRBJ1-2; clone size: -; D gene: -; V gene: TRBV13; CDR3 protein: CASSPPGGLPGYTF; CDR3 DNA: TGTGCCAGCAGCCCCCCGGGGGGGCTTCCTGGCTACACCTTC
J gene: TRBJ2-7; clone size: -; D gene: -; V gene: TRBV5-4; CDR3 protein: CASSPWKGAGEQYF; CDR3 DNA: TGTGCCAGCAGCCCGTGGAAGGGGGCGGGGGAGCAGTACTTC
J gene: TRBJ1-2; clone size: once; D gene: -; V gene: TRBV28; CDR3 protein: CASSLGGIYGYTF; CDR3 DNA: TGTGCCAGCAGTTTAGGCGGGATCTATGGCTACACCTTC
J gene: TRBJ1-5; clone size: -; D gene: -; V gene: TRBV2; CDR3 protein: CASRGRGPQHF; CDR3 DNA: TGTGCCAGCAGAGGTAGGGGCCCCCAGCATTTT
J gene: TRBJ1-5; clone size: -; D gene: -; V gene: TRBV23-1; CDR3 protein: CASSQISRGSGNQPQHF; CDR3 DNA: TGCGCCAGCAGTCAAATCTCGCGTGGAAGCGGCAATCAGCCCCAGCATTTT
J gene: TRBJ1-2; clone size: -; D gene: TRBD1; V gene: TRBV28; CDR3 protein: CASTFGGQLYGYTF; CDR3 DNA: TGTGCCAGCACCTTTGGGGGACAGCTCTATGGCTACACCTTC
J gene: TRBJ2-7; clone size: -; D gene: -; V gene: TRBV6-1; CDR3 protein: CASSEMRSSYEQYF; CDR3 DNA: TGTGCCAGCAGTGAGATGAGAAGCTCCTACGAGCAGTACTTC
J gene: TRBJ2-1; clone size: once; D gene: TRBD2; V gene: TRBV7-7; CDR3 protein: CASSLGLAGGTEQFF; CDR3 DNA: TGTGCTAGCAGCTTAGGGCTAGCGGGAGGAACTGAGCAGTTCTTC
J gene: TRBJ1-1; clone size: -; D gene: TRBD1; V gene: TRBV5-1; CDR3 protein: CASQGQPENTEAFF; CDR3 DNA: TGCGCCAGCCAGGGACAGCCGGAGAACACTGAAGCTTTCTTT
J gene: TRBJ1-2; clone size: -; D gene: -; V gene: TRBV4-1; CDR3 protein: CASSQDSRGINGYTF; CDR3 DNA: TGCGCCAGCAGCCAAGATAGTCGGGGGATAAATGGCTACACCTTC
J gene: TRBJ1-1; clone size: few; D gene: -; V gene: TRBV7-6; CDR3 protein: CASSLYSTGNTEAFF; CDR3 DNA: TGTGCCAGCAGCTTATATTCGACAGGGAACACTGAAGCTTTCTTT
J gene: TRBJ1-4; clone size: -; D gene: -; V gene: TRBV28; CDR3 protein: CASRPSPRAKKLFF; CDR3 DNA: TGTGCCAGCAGGCCTTCCCCCAGGGCGAAGAAACTGTTTTTT
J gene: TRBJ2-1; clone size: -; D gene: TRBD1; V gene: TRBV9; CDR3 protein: CASSSGQGIEQFF; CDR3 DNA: TGTGCCAGCAGCTCGGGACAGGGGATTGAGCAGTTCTTC
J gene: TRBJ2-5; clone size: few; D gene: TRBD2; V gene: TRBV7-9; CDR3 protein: CAEASGSGGLETQYF; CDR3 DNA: TGTGCCGAAGCCTCGGGGAGCGGGGGGTTGGAGACCCAGTACTTC
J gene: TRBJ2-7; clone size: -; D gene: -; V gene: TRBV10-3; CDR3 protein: CAISEAGDYEQYF; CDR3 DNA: TGTGCCATCAGTGAGGCAGGGGACTACGAGCAGTACTTC
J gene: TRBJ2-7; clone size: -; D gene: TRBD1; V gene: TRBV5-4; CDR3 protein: CANSLKDRGLDEQYF; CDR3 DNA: TGTGCCAACAGCTTGAAGGACAGGGGGCTTGACGAGCAGTACTTC
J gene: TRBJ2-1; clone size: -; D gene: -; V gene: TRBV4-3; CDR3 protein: CASSQDGSSYNEQFF; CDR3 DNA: TGCGCCAGCAGCCAAGACGGTAGTAGTTACAATGAGCAGTTCTTC
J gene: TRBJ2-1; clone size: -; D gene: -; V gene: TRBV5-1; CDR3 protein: CASSFGGGPYNEQFF; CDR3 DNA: TGCGCCAGCAGCTTTGGCGGGGGCCCCTACAATGAGCAGTTCTTC